The 32 T cell receptor beta chains listed next were all sequenced from one sample in a study of shared clonotypes between healthy human individuals. Some clones are missing from TCRdb's copy, which holds only in-frame ones; the method was immunoSEQ multiplex PCR. Of roughly 2.5 million clones in the sample, roughly 92% were seen once. Sequences were obtained from naive CD4+ T cells sorted from blood. Subset reported: CD45RA+ positively selected. These receptors all stem from a man between 18 and 35 years old in good health.

The chain recombines TRBV9 with TRBJ1-3; D is possibly TRBD1 (5 bases). From germline, CDR1 is SGDLS and CDR2 YYNGEE. The CDR3 loop spans 18 amino acids. V was cut by 1 base and J by 0 bases, with 17 bases left in between. This CDR3 is CASSVTVAGPPSGNTIYF. The CDR3 nucleotides are TGTGCCAGCAGCGTAACCGTGGCGGGGCCCCCCTCTGGAAACACCATATATTTT.

This rearrangement joins TRBV6-1 to TRBJ1-5; D is unclear. V lost 3 bases and J lost 0, with 12 bases in between. CDR1 MNHNS and CDR2 SASEGT come from the germline V gene. The CDR3 spans 16 residues. The CDR3 protein is CASSDRRAASNQPQHF. The DNA of the CDR3 is TGTGCCAGCAGTGATCGTAGGGCAGCTAGCAATCAGCCCCAGCATTTT.

About this clone: The junction does not match germline at one end; this may be a read error. This chain uses TRBV7-7 with TRBJ2-1; 11 bases are shared with TRBD2. The CDR3 totals 15 residues. Germline-derived CDR1 and CDR2 are SSHAT and FNYEAQ (reference sequence). CDR3 DNA: TGTGCTAGCAGCCCCCGTAGCGGGGGGGCCCATGAGCAGTTCTTC. It encodes CASSPRSGGAHEQFF.

V is TRBV6-6 and J is TRBJ1-5; TRBD1 aligns across 7 bases. The J segment lost 5 bases and the V segment lost 2 bases, leaving 3 bases of the junction unmatched. CDR3 size: 14 residues. The germline V gene has CDR1 MNHNY and CDR2 SVGAGI (reference sequence). The CDR3 reads CASSYQGDDQPQHF. Written as DNA, the CDR3 is TGTGCCAGCAGTTACCAGGGGGACGATCAGCCCCAGCATTTT.

On this clone itself: Other DNA sequences in the sample encode the same CDR3. The chain uses TRBV6-5 and TRBJ1-1; D remains ambiguous. Trimming shortened V by 2 bases and J by 2 bases, and 6 bases separated the two germline ends. CDR3 length: 13 amino acids. Germline V lookup: CDR1 MNHEY, CDR2 SVGAGI. CDR3 in amino acids: CASSYGRNTEAFF. The CDR3 DNA is TGTGCCAGCAGTTACGGAAGAAACACTGAAGCTTTCTTT.

The V and J genes are TRBV28 and TRBJ2-3; D possibly corresponds to TRBD1 (5 bases). The CDR3 loop spans 14 amino acids. Trimming took off 7 bases at V and 4 bases at J, with 15 bases between the two ends. CDR1 and CDR2 from the germline V gene are MDHEN and SYDVKM. CDR3 bases: TGTGCCAGCACTGGCCAGGGTATCCCAGATACGCAGTATTTT. It is translated as CASTGQGIPDTQYF.

In its sample, this clone was seen once. The chain combines TRBV7-2 with TRBJ2-5; 7 nucleotides align to TRBD2. The CDR3 loop spans 17 amino acids. V was pared by 1 base and J by 3 bases, with 11 bases of the junction left unmatched. Germline lookup yields CDR1 SGHTA and CDR2 FQGNSA. The CDR3, as DNA: TGTGCCAGCAGCTTAGTATCCCTAGCGGAAGTAAAAGAGACCCAGTACTTC. It is translated as CASSLVSLAEVKETQYF.

Remarks on this clone: In the same sample, other DNA sequences code for this CDR3. J is TRBJ2-3 and V is TRBV5-1; D gene uncertain. The CDR3 consists of 13 residues. The germline V and J ends were trimmed by 4 bases and 1 base, with 7 bases remaining between them. CDR1 and CDR2 from the germline V gene are SGHRS and YFSETQ. CDR3 coding DNA: TGCGCCAGCAGCGGGCAGGGCACAGATACGCAGTATTTT. Translated, it gives CASSGQGTDTQYF. The whole variable domain, remainder taken from reference TRBV5-1 and TRBJ2-3, is KAGVTQTPRYLIKTRGQQVTLSCSPISGHRSVSWYQQTPGQGLQFLFEYFSETQRNKGNFPGRFSGRQFSNSRSEMNVSTLELGDSALYLCASSGQGTDTQYFGPGTRLTVL.

This clone was seen only once. The gene calls are TRBV27 and TRBJ2-5; no firm D call. The end of the DNA fits TRBJ2-7 better, so the J call may be wrong. The CDR3 is 13 amino acids. Per germline, CDR1 MNHEY and CDR2 SMNVEV (reference sequence). CDR3 nucleotide sequence: TGTGCCAGCAGTTTCCGCCATGCCTACGAGCAGTACTTC. It translates to CASSFRHAYEQYF.

In its sample, this clone was seen a few times. The J gene is TRBJ2-7, the V gene TRBV1. TRBV1 is labeled a pseudogene. The CDR3 is 11 residues long. The CDR3 coding sequence is TGCACCAGCAGCCAAGGCTACGAGCAGTACTTC. It translates to CTSSQGYEQYF.

The V call is TRBV29-1, the J call TRBJ1-2; D gene ambiguous. Germline values: CDR1 SQVTM, CDR2 ANQGSEA. The V gene lost 6 bases and the J gene lost 2 bases, with 16 bases spanning the gap. The CDR3 covers 14 residues. CDR3: CSVLEPGSNYGYTF. CDR3 coding DNA: TGCAGCGTCCTAGAGCCCGGGTCCAACTATGGCTACACCTTC.

The J gene is TRBJ2-7, the V gene TRBV2; 9 nucleotides agree with TRBD1. The germline V gene encodes CDR1 SNHLY and CDR2 FYNNEI. The CDR3 is 15 amino acids. The trim removed 6 bases at V and 3 bases at J, leaving 9 bases unmatched. The CDR3 DNA is TGTGCCAGCAGCAACGACAGGGGGGGTCTCTACGAGCAGTACTTC. This encodes CASSNDRGGLYEQYF.

As for this clone: Other DNA sequences in the sample encode the same CDR3. The rearrangement uses TRBV28 and TRBJ2-7, with D unclear. CDR1 and CDR2 from the germline V gene are MDHEN and SYDVKM. Between the trimmed V and J ends, which lost 5 bases and 1 base, there was a span of 6 bases. The CDR3 totals 12 residues. The CDR3 protein is CASSPSSYEQYF. CDR3 nucleotide sequence: TGTGCCAGCAGTCCGTCGTCCTACGAGCAGTACTTC.

The J gene is TRBJ2-3, the V gene TRBV29-1; 7 nucleotides agree with TRBD1. Unmatched junction bases numbered 11, after V lost 7 bases and J lost 4 bases. The germline V gene has CDR1 SQVTM and CDR2 ANQGSEA. This CDR3 comprises 14 residues. The CDR3 DNA reads TGCAGCGGGCGACAGGGTGTCATCTCAGATACGCAGTATTTT. It translates to CSGRQGVISDTQYF.

The CDR3 DNA follows: TGTGCCAGCACCCTGGGAACAGGAGTTTACAATGAGCAGTTCTTC. This sequence encodes CASTLGTGVYNEQFF. The chain carries TRBV6-5 and TRBJ2-1; weak D call: TRBD1 (5 bases). Germline CDR1 and CDR2: MNHEY and SVGAGI. The ends were cut back, 7 bases at V and 4 bases at J, with 17 bases in the middle. The CDR3 spans 15 residues.

On this clone itself: Other DNA sequences in this sample translate to the same CDR3. V is TRBV18 and J is TRBJ2-7, with D hard to call. Germline values: CDR1 KGHSH, CDR2 LQKENI. Between the trimmed V and J ends, which lost 3 bases and 2 bases, there was a span of 8 bases. The CDR3 consists of 13 residues. In nucleotides, the CDR3 is TGTGCCAGCTCACCCCCCGGCGCCTACGAGCAGTACTTC. It codes for CASSPPGAYEQYF.

This clone was recorded only once. This same CDR3 is encoded by further DNA sequences in the sample. The chain recombines TRBV7-2 with TRBJ1-4; 9 nucleotides align to TRBD1. Germline V gene lookup returns CDR1 SGHTA and CDR2 FQGNSA. After removal of 5 bases from V and 8 bases from J, the junction contained 9 bases not matched to a gene. The CDR3 contains 15 residues. The CDR3 nucleotides are TGTGCCAGCAGCCCCACCGGGACAGGGCGGGAAAAACTGTTTTTT. Encoded protein: CASSPTGTGREKLFF.

Details on this clone: Other DNA sequences in this specimen translate into the identical CDR3. The chain carries TRBV14 and TRBJ2-5; D call uncertain. Trimming cost V 4 bases and J 5 bases, with 5 bases left between them. The CDR3 is 11 amino acids. CDR1 is SGHDN and CDR2 is FVKESK in the germline V gene. CDR3 sequence (DNA): TGTGCCAGCAGCCTCGGCGAGACCCAGTACTTC. This codes for CASSLGETQYF.

This chain links TRBV7-8 with TRBJ2-7, with 7 bases aligning to TRBD1. The CDR3 has 12 amino acids. J gave up 6 bases and V 4 bases, and 3 bases lay outside the gene matches. Germline CDR1 is SGHVS and CDR2 is FQNEAQ. CDR3 in amino acids: CASSWGTVEQYF. The CDR3, as DNA: TGTGCCAGCAGCTGGGGGACAGTCGAGCAGTACTTC.

The DNA for the CDR3 is TGCGCCAGCAGCCAAGTGGGGCGGGATACGCAGTATTTT. Encoded protein: CASSQVGRDTQYF. This chain joins TRBV4-1 and TRBJ2-3; possibly TRBD1 for D (5 bases). Trimming took off 1 base at V and 6 bases at J, with 8 bases between the two ends. The CDR3 is made up of 13 amino acids. Germline CDR1 MGHRA, CDR2 YSYEKL.

As concerns this clone: The sample holds other DNA sequences that translate to the same CDR3. CDR3 nucleotides: TGTGCCATCAGTGAACGGGAGGGGGGAGAGACCCAGTACTTC. Residues: CAISEREGGETQYF. V is TRBV10-3 and J is TRBJ2-5; 8 nucleotides align to TRBD2. This CDR3 has 14 amino acids. V shed 3 bases, J shed 4 bases, and the junction held 4 bases outside the gene matches. Germline CDR1 and CDR2: ENHRY and SYGVKD.

The chain carries TRBV5-1 and TRBJ2-6, with D unclear. CDR3 length: 16 amino acids. Germline CDR1 is SGHRS and CDR2 is YFSETQ. V was clipped by 0 bases and J by 0 bases, with 7 bases between them. CDR3 sequence reads: CASSLDASSGANVLTF. DNA of the CDR3: TGCGCCAGCAGCTTGGACGCGAGCTCTGGGGCCAACGTCCTGACTTTC.

Points on this clone: The sample has other DNA sequences that encode this CDR3 too. The V call is TRBV10-2, the J call TRBJ1-5, with 7 bases identical to TRBD1. CDR1 and CDR2 (germline): WSHSY, SAAADI. The junction had 3 bases not matched to a gene; V was cut back by 3 bases and J by 4 bases. This CDR3 has 14 amino acids. The CDR3 reads CASSDRDSNQPQHF. The CDR3 DNA follows: TGCGCCAGCAGTGACCGGGACAGTAATCAGCCCCAGCATTTT.

The V and J genes are TRBV18 and TRBJ1-1; 8 bases align to TRBD1. The V segment lost 3 bases and the J segment 1 base; nucleotides outside the gene matches: 7. The CDR3 is 16 amino acids. Looked up from germline, CDR1 is KGHSH and CDR2 is LQKENI. The DNA of the CDR3 is TGTGCCAGCTCACCCCGGGACAGGCTATCGAACACTGAAGCTTTCTTT. Protein sequence: CASSPRDRLSNTEAFF.

The V and J genes are TRBV7-9 and TRBJ1-1, with D perhaps TRBD1 (5 bases). The CDR3 has 14 amino acids. V was trimmed by 1 base and J by 4 bases, leaving 10 bases between them. The germline CDR1 and CDR2 sequences are SEHNR and FQNEAQ (reference sequence). The DNA of the CDR3 is TGTGCCAGCAGCTTAGATTGGGGGGGCACTGAAGCTTTCTTT. Residues: CASSLDWGGTEAFF.

V is TRBV2 and J is TRBJ2-3, with D possibly called TRBD1 or TRBD2 (5 bases each). The CDR3 has 14 residues. The V gene lost 8 bases and the J gene lost 0 bases, with 12 bases spanning the gap. The V gene's germline CDR1 is SNHLY and CDR2 FYNNEI. The CDR3 sequence is CASGGWGSTDTQYF. The CDR3 region has the DNA TGTGCCAGCGGAGGCTGGGGGAGCACAGATACGCAGTATTTT.

The J gene is TRBJ2-7, the V gene TRBV7-2; TRBD1 is a possible D gene (6 bases). Trimming cost V 5 bases and J 1 base, with 15 bases left between them. Germline assignment: CDR1 SGHTA and CDR2 FQGNSA. The CDR3 has 15 residues. The CDR3 protein is CASSQGQGASYEQYF. The CDR3 DNA reads TGTGCCAGCAGCCAGGGGCAGGGTGCGTCCTACGAGCAGTACTTC.

CDR3 sequence (DNA): TGTGCCAGCAGCAAAGTTAGGGCGGGGCAAGAGACCCAGTACTTC. Amino acid sequence: CASSKVRAGQETQYF. V gene TRBV21-1 combines with J gene TRBJ2-5; TRBD2 is taken as the D call from the table, unchecked against the DNA. TRBV21-1 is described as a pseudogene. The length of the CDR3 is 15 residues.

This clone was recorded only once. The same CDR3 also results from other DNA sequences found in this sample. CDR3 protein: CASSLVTGTDTQYF. CDR3 in DNA: TGCGCCAGCAGCTTGGTTACAGGGACAGATACGCAGTATTTT. V usage is TRBV5-1 and J usage is TRBJ2-3, with D possibly matching TRBD1 (6 bases). The CDR3 covers 14 residues. Trimming removed 0 bases from V and 3 bases from J, with 8 bases in between. CDR1 SGHRS and CDR2 YFSETQ come from the germline V gene.

Comment on this clone: Other DNA sequences of this sample code for an identical CDR3. This chain uses TRBV6-5 with TRBJ2-7; 11 bases align to TRBD1. Trimming at V came to 6 bases and at J to 2 bases, leaving 6 bases not matched to a gene. The CDR3 totals 15 residues. Germline-derived CDR1 and CDR2 are MNHEY and SVGAGI. The CDR3, as DNA: TGTGCCAGCAGCTCGCCGGGACAGGGGGCCTACGAGCAGTACTTC. As protein: CASSSPGQGAYEQYF.

The chain couples TRBV5-6 to TRBJ1-3; 7 nucleotides line up with TRBD1. Trimming cost V 0 bases and J 0 bases; bases outside gene matches: 6. CDR1 and CDR2 from the germline V gene are SGHDT and YYEEEE. This CDR3 is 17 amino acids long. As DNA, the CDR3 is TGTGCCAGCAGCTTGGACGGGGACAGCTACTCTGGAAACACCATATATTTT. Translated, it gives CASSLDGDSYSGNTIYF.

The chain joins TRBV18 to TRBJ2-4; 8 bases align to TRBD1. The CDR3 runs 15 residues. Germline loops: CDR1 KGHSH, CDR2 LQKENI. V dropped 0 bases and J dropped 4; count of bases not matched to a gene: 2. CDR3 sequence (DNA): TGTGCCAGCTCACCACCGGGACAGGAGAAAAACATTCAGTACTTC. The encoded protein is CASSPPGQEKNIQYF.